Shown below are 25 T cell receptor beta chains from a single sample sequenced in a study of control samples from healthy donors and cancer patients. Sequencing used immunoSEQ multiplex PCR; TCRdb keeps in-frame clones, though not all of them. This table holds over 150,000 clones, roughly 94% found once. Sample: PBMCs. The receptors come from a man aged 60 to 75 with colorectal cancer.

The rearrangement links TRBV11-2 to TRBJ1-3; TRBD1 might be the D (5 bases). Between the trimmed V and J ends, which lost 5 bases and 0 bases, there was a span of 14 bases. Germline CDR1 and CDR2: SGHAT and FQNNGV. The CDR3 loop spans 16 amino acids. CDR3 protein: CASSLQALTSGNTIYF. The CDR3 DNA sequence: TGTGCCAGCAGCCTACAGGCCTTGACCTCTGGAAACACCATATATTTT.

The CDR3 coding sequence is TGTGCCAGCTCACCACCGTGGGCTAGCACAGATACGCAGTATTTT. It yields the protein CASSPPWASTDTQYF. The chain recombines TRBV18 with TRBJ2-3; no reliable D call. Germline V CDR1 and CDR2: KGHSH, LQKENI. The V end was cut by 0 bases, the J end by 0 bases, with 7 bases between. This CDR3 has 15 amino acids.

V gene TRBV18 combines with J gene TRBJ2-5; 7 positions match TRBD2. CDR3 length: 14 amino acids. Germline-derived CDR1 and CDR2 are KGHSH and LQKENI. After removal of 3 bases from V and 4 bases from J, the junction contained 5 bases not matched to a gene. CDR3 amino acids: CASSPTPGGETQYF. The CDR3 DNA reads TGTGCCAGCTCACCGACCCCGGGGGGAGAGACCCAGTACTTC.

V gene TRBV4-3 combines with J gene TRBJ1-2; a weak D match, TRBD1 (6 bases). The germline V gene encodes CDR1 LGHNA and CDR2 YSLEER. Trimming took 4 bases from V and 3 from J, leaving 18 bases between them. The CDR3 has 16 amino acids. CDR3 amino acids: CASSRVVSGADYGYTF. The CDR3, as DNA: TGCGCCAGCAGCCGGGTAGTATCGGGGGCGGACTATGGCTACACCTTC.

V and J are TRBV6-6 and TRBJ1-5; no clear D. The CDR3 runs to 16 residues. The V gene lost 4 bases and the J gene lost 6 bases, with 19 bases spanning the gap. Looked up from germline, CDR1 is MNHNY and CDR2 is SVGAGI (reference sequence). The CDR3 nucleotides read TGTGCCAGCAGTTCCCTACCAGTGTCCCAAATTCAGCCCCAGCATTTT. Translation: CASSSLPVSQIQPQHF.

CDR3 in amino acids: CASSTTGGRNTEAFF. CDR3 nucleotide sequence: TGTGCCAGCAGCACGACAGGGGGAAGGAACACTGAAGCTTTCTTT. The chain combines TRBV7-6 with TRBJ1-1, with 9 bases that match TRBD1. This CDR3 is built from 15 residues. Germline CDR1 SGHVS, CDR2 FNYEAQ. Trimming removed 5 bases from V and 1 base from J; junction bases left unmatched: 5.

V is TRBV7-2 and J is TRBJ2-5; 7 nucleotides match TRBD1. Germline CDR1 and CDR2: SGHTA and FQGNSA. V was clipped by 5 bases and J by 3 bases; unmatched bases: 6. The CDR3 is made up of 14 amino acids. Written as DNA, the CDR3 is TGTGCCAGCAGCCGTGCCGGGACAGAAGAGACCCAGTACTTC. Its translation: CASSRAGTEETQYF.

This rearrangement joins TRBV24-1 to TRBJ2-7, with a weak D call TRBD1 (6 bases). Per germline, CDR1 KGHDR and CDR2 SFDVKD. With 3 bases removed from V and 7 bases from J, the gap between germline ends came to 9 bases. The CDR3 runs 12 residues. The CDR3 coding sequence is TGTGCCACCAGTGATACAGGGTTGGAGCAGTACTTC. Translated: CATSDTGLEQYF.

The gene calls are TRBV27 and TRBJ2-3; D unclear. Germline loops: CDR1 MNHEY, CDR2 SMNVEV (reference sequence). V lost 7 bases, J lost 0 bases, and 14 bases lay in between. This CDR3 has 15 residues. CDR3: CASTLWAASTDTQYF. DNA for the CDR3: TGTGCCAGCACTCTGTGGGCAGCAAGCACAGATACGCAGTATTTT.

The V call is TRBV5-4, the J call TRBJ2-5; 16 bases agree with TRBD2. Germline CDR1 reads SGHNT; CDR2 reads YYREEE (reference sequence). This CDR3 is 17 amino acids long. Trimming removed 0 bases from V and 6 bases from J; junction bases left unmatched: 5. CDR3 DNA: TGTGCCAGCAGCTTGGCGGGACTAGCGGGGGGGTATCAGACCCAGTACTTC. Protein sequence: CASSLAGLAGGYQTQYF.

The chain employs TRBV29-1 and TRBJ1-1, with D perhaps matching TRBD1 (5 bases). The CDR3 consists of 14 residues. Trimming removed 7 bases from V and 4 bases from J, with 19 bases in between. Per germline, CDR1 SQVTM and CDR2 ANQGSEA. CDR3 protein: CSAHSGGGGTEAFF. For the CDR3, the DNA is TGCAGCGCCCACTCGGGGGGAGGTGGCACTGAAGCTTTCTTT.

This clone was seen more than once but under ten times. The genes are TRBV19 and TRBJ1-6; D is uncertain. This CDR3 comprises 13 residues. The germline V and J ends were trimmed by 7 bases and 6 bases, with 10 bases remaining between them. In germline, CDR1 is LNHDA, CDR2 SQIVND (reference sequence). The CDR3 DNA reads TGTGCCAGTATTGGGCAGTTTAATTCACCCCTCCACTTT. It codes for CASIGQFNSPLHF.

DNA for the CDR3: TGCAGCGCCATGATTCTCTTTGAGCAGTACTTC. Translation: CSAMILFEQYF. The chain employs TRBV29-1 and TRBJ2-7; no clear D. V was pared by 7 bases and J by 7 bases, with 14 bases between. Per germline, CDR1 SQVTM and CDR2 ANQGSEA. The CDR3 extends over 11 amino acids.

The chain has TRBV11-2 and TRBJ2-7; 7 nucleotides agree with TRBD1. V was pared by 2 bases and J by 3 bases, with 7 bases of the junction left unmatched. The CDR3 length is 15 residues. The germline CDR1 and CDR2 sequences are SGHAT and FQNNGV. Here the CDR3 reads CASSLRETGLYEQYF. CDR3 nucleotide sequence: TGTGCCAGCAGCTTAAGGGAGACAGGGCTCTACGAGCAGTACTTC.

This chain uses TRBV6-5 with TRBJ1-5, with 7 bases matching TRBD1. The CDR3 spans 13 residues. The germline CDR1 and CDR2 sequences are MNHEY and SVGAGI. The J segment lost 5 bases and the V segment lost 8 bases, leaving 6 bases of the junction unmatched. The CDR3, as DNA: TGTGCCAGCCGAGGGGGCAAGGATCAGCCCCAGCATTTT. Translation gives CASRGGKDQPQHF.

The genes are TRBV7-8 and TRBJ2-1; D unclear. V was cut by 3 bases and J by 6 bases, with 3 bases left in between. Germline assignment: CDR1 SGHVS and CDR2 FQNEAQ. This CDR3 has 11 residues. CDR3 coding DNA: TGTGCCAGCAGCTTTATCAATGAGCAGTTCTTC. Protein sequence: CASSFINEQFF.

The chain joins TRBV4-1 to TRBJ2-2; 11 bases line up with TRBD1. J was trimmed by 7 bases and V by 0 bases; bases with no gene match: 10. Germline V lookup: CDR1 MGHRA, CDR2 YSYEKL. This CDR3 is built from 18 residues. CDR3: CASSQEPGDRGYVGELFF. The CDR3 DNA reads TGCGCCAGCAGCCAAGAGCCAGGGGACAGGGGGTATGTCGGGGAGCTGTTTTTT.

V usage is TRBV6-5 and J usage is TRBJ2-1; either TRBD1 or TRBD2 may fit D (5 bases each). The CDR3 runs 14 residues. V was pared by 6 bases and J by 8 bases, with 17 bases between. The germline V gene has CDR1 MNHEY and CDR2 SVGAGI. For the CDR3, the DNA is TGTGCCAGCAGGCCGGGACCTACCGGAGATGAGCAGTTCTTC. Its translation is CASRPGPTGDEQFF.

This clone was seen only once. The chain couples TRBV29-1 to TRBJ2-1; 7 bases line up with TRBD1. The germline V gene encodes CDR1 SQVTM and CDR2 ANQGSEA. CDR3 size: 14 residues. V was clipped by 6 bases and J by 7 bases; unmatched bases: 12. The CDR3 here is CSVATGEWKNEQFF. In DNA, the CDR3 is TGCAGCGTCGCCACAGGGGAATGGAAGAATGAGCAGTTCTTC.

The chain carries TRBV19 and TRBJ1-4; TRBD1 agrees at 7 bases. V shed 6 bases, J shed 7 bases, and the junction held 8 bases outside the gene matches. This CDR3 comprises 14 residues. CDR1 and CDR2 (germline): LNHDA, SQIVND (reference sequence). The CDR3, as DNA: TGTGCCAGTAGCCAGGGGGGACGGGGTGAAAAACTGTTTTTT. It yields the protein CASSQGGRGEKLFF.

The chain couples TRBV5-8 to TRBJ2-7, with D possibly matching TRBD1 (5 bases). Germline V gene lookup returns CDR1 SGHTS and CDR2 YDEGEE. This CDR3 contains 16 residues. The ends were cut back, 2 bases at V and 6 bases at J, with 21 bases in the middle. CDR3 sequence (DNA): TGTGCCAGCAGCTTCACAGGTCCACCGCGACCGTCCGAGCAGTACTTC. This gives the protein CASSFTGPPRPSEQYF.

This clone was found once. The CDR3 loop reads CASSYLGQAHGYTF. Here the CDR3 DNA reads TGTGCCAGCAGTTACTTGGGCCAAGCTCATGGCTACACCTTC. The V gene is TRBV6-5, the J gene TRBJ1-2; D is unresolved. Looked up from germline, CDR1 is MNHEY and CDR2 is SVGAGI. Deletions cut 1 base from V and 6 bases from J, with 12 bases between. CDR3 length: 14 amino acids.

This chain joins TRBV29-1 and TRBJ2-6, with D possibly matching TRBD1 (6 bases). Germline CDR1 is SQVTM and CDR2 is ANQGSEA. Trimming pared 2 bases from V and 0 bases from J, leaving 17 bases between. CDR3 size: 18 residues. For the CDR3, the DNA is TGCAGCGTTGAATGGGTGGCGGCAGGGGACTCTGGGGCCAACGTCCTGACTTTC. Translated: CSVEWVAAGDSGANVLTF.

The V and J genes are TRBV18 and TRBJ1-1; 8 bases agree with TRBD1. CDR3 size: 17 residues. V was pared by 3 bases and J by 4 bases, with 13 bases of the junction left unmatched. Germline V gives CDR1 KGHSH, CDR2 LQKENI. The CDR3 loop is CASSPNIRQGRSTEAFF. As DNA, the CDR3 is TGTGCCAGCTCACCTAACATACGACAGGGGAGAAGCACTGAAGCTTTCTTT.

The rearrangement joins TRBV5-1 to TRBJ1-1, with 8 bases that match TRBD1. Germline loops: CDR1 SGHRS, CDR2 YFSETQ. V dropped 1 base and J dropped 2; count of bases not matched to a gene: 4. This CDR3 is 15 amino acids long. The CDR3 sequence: CASSLSGTGNTEAFF. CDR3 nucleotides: TGCGCCAGCAGCTTGTCCGGGACAGGCAACACTGAAGCTTTCTTT.